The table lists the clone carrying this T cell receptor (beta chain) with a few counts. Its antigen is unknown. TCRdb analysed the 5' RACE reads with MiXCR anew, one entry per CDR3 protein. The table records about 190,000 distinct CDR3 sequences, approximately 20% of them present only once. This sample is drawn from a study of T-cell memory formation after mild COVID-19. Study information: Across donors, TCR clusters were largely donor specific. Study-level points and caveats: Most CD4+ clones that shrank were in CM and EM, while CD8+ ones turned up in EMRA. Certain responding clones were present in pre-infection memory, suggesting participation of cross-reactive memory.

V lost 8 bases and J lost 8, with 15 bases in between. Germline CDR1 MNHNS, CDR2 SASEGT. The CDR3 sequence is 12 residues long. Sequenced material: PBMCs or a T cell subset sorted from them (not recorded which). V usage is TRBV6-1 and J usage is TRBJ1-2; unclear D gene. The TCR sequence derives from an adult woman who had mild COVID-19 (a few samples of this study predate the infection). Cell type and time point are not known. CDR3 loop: CASLLRPEGYTF. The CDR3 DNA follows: TGTGCCAGCCTTCTACGTCCAGAGGGCTACACCTTC.